This T cell receptor (beta chain) was identified in a study of cytomegalovirus exposure and HLA in healthy donors (dated by TCRdb to between 2016 and 2019). Looking at the study overall: In an earlier analysis of roughly 590 of the donors, 276 Gb of sequence data and 90 million to 130 million unique TCR beta sequences from approximately 180 million T cells were reported. Approximately 300 gigabases of sequencing data and around 85 million unique TCR sequences made up an early release that covered 500 to 700 HLA-typed donors. Of the 398 genotyped donors, 65% to 90% fell in the genetic ancestry cluster associated with self-reported Caucasian donors. The study was designed to test whether signatures of past pathogen exposure could be identified by cataloging public T cell receptors. The T cell repertoires of about 700 subjects were profiled by immunosequencing and related to cytomegalovirus serostatus. Along with the approximately 650-subject first cohort, a separate validation cohort of 120 different subjects was used. The study combined high-throughput TCR immunosequencing, statistical association of individual TCRs with disease status, and machine learning to predict cytomegalovirus infection status. A later analysis re-analyzed previously published TCR beta repertoires from 500 to 700 donors and added high-resolution HLA genotyping to study TCR occurrence patterns. In the later analysis, no new phenotypic data were used to find candidate immune exposures; instead, reliance was placed on TCR beta sequences and their occurrence across donors. An earlier analysis of approximately 500 of the donors applied high-throughput TCR beta sequencing to assess whether each TCR beta V gene segment acted as functional or pseudogenic. Alongside the repertoire data, information on donor age, sex, ethnicity and CMV serostatus was compiled. In a later genetic analysis, genome-wide SNP genotypes for about 55% of the roughly 700 donors were used, and that subset was treated as a discovery cohort. All discovery cohort repertoires had been generated on a single sequencing platform. Both class I and class II loci were covered by HLA typing, at four-digit resolution. Typing coverage varied by locus: roughly 620-640 donors for A, B, C, DRB1 and DQB1; approximately 560 for DQA1; around 610 for DPA1; some 470 for DPB1. Roughly 5 DR-DQ haplotypes were handled as single units for association and clustering, since linkage in the cohort was strong. On average, roughly 250,000 unique TCR beta nucleotide sequences were sequenced per donor among a few hundred genotyped donors of the cohort, with around 19% of those sequences being non-productive. Summary of the overall study and its limitations: Because counts were too low, under 20 rarely observed V segments, including chromosome 9 orphons, were left out of the earlier analysis of 587 of the donors. In a later analysis, 16,951 TCR beta sequences were associated with specific HLA alleles at a false discovery rate of 0.05. According to a later analysis, most CMV-associated TCR beta chains appeared to be HLA-restricted, and the HLA associations seemed to be driven largely by CMV exposure. A further reported finding was that TCR beta sequences accurately predicted the HLA-A and HLA-B alleles for most subjects in the first cohort. The study gave a list of 150 to 200 TCR beta chains associated with cytomegalovirus. Because HLA typing was unavailable for some donors at each locus, only the typed subset was used in association tests. In a later analysis, the rate of TCR association differed among HLA loci, with DRB1 alleles having the most associated TCRs and HLA-C alleles having the fewest. A later analysis found that HLA-associated TCR beta chains were more clonally expanded and had lower generation probabilities than equally common non-associated chains. Only TCR beta chains were sequenced in this cohort, and the absence of alpha or paired-chain data limited detectable features. Strong co-occurrence of HLA alleles, especially DR and DQ, made assigning TCR associations to individual alleles difficult. While some public TCRs were present in many individuals, most TCR sequences turned up only very rarely across donors. The 87-base-pair reads could not distinguish some IMGT-functional V segments, including TRBV6-2 and TRBV6-3, so those segments were excluded. Linkage disequilibrium might explain the correlated functional status among segregating V segments, but an unknown experimental factor could not be ruled out. In an earlier analysis of around 600 of the donors, most TCR beta V segments appeared in productive rearrangements about 90% or about 30% of the time, broadly matching IMGT annotations. The authors suggested that the approach could potentially be generalized to other disease states and immunological phenotypes. Three of the identified cytomegalovirus-associated TCR beta chains were confirmed in vitro to be specific for cytomegalovirus antigens. The presence/absence analyses assumed that sequencing depth was roughly uniform across donors, and that assumption may not be true. A cluster of highly shared sequence variants was judged likely to be a technical artifact of the sequencing pipeline. According to a later genetic analysis, donors in an Asian-associated ancestry cluster had fewer N-insertions in productive TCRs than the approximately 700-donor mean. An association between a missense DCLRE1C variant and V-gene and J-gene trimming of TCR beta chains was found in a later genetic analysis and replicated in an independent cohort. According to a later analysis, parvovirus B19, influenza, CMV and Epstein-Barr virus appeared linked to several top co-occurrence clusters. Immune exposure information for the cohort was limited to CMV serostatus. Cytomegalovirus status was reported to be diagnosed by the classifier with high specificity and sensitivity in both the original and validation cohorts.

Library preparation used the immunoSEQ multiplex PCR assay. For the multiplex PCR, a mixture combining 60 forward primers for TCR Vbeta segments and 13 reverse primers for TCR Jbeta segments was used. Amplification of the CDR3 region of rearranged TCR beta genes was performed with a multiplex PCR assay on genomic DNA. Amplified TCR beta libraries were sequenced as 87-base-pair reads on the Illumina HiSeq System. In the paper's pipeline: In a later analysis, some 80 million unique TCR beta chains were counted across the approximately 670 repertoires, and around 10 million of these chains were shared by at least two donors. A nearest-neighbor algorithm error-corrected the raw reads and collapsed the reads into unique sequences, merging closely related sequences to remove PCR and sequencing errors. To assign V, D and J gene segments, CDR3 sequences were aligned to IMGT reference sequences. Each retained sequence needed at least a six-nucleotide match to both a V gene segment and a J gene segment. Rearrangements were classified as productive when the CDR3 lacked stop codons and remained in frame with V and J, and all other rearrangements were classified as non-productive. CDR3 was defined according to IMGT convention as the region running from the second conserved V-encoded cysteine to the conserved J-encoded phenylalanine. In an earlier analysis of approximately 590 of the donors, sequences lacking an unambiguous match to a single V gene segment were excluded. An earlier analysis of 550 to 650 of the donors classified V segments as functional when productive rearrangements were above 56.7% and as segregating when the standard deviation between donors was above 5%. To diagnose cytomegalovirus status from the catalog of TCR beta chain sequences, a statistical classification framework was built. In a later analysis, V and J genes were assigned by comparing TCR nucleotide sequences against IMGT/GENE-DB human TR gene sequences. A later analysis assigned CDR3 sequences and most-parsimonious VDJ recombination scenarios with the TCRdist pipeline. In a later analysis, every TCR beta chain was defined by the combination of its CDR3 amino acid sequence and its V-gene family, and reads without a unique V-gene family were dropped. As a way to deal with suspected cross-contamination and a sequencing artifact, a later analysis dropped over 550 nucleotide sequences that were highly shared and had low generation probability. In a later analysis, a clonal expansion index for each public chain was calculated from normalized within-repertoire ranks of inferred template counts. In a later analysis, generation probabilities were computed using a VDJ recombination model fitted to out-of-frame rearrangements, and the results were checked against IGoR. A later analysis scored TCR-TCR, TCR-HLA and TCR-CMV co-occurrence with hypergeometric tests, applying a repertoire-size bias correction to TCR pairs. A later analysis estimated false discovery rates by permuting HLA or CMV assignments 20 times. In a later analysis, co-occurring TCRs were grouped using DBSCAN, with TCRdist sequence similarity added in when clustering inside HLA-allele-positive subsets. Repertoires with fewer than 30,000 or more than 120,000 public chains were left out of co-occurrence clustering, as were five repertoires with anomalous nucleotide sharing. TCRdb provides this immuneACCESS table in a form limited to in-frame rearrangements. Some clones are lacking; in checked studies, under half of them reflect an unresolved V gene, and why the rest are absent is not known. V, J and clone size are those of that table, while D and trimming were read from the DNA. The sample includes about 98,000 clones, with 70% to 80% observed a single time. About 10% of the sample goes to the ten largest clones.

The germline V gene encodes CDR1 WSHSY and CDR2 SAAADI. The CDR3 spans 13 residues, from the cysteine through the phenylalanine. CDR3 DNA only is kept here, 39 bases in frame from base 1. V sheds 7 bases and J sheds 2 bases, leaving 8 bases between their ends. The cohort comprised some 700 healthy bone marrow donors. At the time of sampling, all cohort members were nominally healthy, though unrecorded immune exposures were likely present. The donor tested CMV seropositive and was one of the 289 seropositive cohort members. A peripheral blood sample was collected from each donor, and TCR beta sequencing was performed on peripheral blood mononuclear cells. The Qiagen DNeasy Blood Extraction Kit was used to extract genomic DNA from the blood cell samples. This clone has just a few counts. It lacks a known antigen. No clone much larger than this one lies a single base away; base qualities are absent.

This TCR was recovered from a young man in good health and CMV-seropositive. What was sequenced was PBMCs. The sequence joins TRBV10-2 to TRBJ2-2; the D gene assignment is ambiguous. Here the CDR3 is given as CASTRQNTGELFF. The DNA is TGCGCCAGCACGAGACAAAACACCGGGGAGCTGTTTTTT.